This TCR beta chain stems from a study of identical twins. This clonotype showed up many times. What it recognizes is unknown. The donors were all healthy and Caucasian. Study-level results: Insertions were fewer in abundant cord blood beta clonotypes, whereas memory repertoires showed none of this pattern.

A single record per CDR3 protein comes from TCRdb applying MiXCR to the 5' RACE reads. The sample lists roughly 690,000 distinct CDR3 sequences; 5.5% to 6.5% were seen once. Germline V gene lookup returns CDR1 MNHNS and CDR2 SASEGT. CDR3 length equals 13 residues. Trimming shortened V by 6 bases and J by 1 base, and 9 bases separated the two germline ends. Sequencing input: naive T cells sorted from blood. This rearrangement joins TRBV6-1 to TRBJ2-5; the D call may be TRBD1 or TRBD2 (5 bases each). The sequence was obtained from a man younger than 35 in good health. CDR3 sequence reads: CASRKRGQETQYF. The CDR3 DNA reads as TGTGCCAGCAGAAAGAGGGGCCAAGAGACCCAGTACTTC.